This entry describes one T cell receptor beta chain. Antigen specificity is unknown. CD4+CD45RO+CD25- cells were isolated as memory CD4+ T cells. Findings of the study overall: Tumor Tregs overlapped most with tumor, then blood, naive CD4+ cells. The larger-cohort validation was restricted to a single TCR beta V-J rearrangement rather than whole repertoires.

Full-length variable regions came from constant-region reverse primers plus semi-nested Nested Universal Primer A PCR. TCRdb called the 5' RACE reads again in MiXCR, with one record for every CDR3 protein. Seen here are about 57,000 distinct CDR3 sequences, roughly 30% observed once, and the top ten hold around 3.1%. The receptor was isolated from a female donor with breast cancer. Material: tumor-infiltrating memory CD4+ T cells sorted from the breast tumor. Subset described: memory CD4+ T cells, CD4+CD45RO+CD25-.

This CDR3 is CASSFTSGGESTDTQYF. The CDR3, as DNA: TGCGCCAGCAGCTTTACTAGCGGGGGCGAAAGCACAGATACGCAGTATTTT. The chain is built from TRBV5-1 and TRBJ2-3; 11 bases are shared with TRBD2. Germline V lookup: CDR1 SGHRS, CDR2 YFSETQ. The CDR3 is 17 amino acids. V shed 2 bases, J shed 0 bases, and the junction held 5 bases outside the gene matches.